The 2 T cell receptor beta chains in this list originate from one sample, sequenced in a study of blood T cell repertoires in COVID-19. Profiling relied on immunoSEQ multiplex PCR, and the TCRdb table lists in-frame clones only, not all of them. This table has about 300,000 clones, 70% to 90% appearing once. The material sequenced was peripheral blood. The receptor source for this set is a man aged 18 to 30 who had recovered from COVID-19.

The CDR3 nucleotides are TGTGCCAGCAGCTTAGTAGAGGGGGGGACTGAAGCTTTCTTT. Translating it yields CASSLVEGGTEAFF. The rearrangement uses TRBV11-2 and TRBJ1-1; tentatively, D is TRBD1 (6 bases). The germline V gene has CDR1 SGHAT and CDR2 FQNNGV. V was clipped by 1 base and J by 5 bases, with 11 bases between them. The CDR3 totals 14 residues.

J is TRBJ1-1 and V is TRBV19, with D possibly TRBD1 on 5 matching bases. The germline gives CDR1 LNHDA, CDR2 SQIVND (reference sequence). CDR3 length: 14 residues. Trimming took 6 bases from V and 1 from J, leaving 12 bases between them. For the CDR3, the DNA is TGTGCCAGTAGGCCAACAGGCGCGAACACTGAAGCTTTCTTT. Its translation is CASRPTGANTEAFF. The variable domain in full, with the rest retrieved from reference TRBV19 and TRBJ1-1, is DGGITQSPKYLFRKEGQNVTLSCEQNLNHDAMYWYRQDPGQGLRLIYYSQIVNDFQKGDIAEGYSVSREKKESFPLTVTSAQKNPTAFYLCASRPTGANTEAFFGQGTRLTVV.